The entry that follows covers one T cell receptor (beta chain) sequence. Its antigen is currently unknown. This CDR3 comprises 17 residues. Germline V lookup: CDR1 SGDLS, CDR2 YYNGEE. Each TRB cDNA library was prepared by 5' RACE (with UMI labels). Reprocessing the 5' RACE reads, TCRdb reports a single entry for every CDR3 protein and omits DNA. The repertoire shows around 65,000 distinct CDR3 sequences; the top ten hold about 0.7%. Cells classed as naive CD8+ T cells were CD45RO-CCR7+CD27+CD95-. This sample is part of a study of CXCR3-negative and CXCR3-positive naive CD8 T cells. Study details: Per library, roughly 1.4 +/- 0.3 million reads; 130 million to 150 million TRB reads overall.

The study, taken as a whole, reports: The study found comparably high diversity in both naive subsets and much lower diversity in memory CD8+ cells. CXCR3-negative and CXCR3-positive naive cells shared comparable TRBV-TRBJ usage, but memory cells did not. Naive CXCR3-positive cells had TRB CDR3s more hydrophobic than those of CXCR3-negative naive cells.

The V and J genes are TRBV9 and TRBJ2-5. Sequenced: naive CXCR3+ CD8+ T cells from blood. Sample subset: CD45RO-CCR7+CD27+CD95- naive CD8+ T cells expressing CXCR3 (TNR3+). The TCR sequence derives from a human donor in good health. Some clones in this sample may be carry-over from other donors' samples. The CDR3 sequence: CASSVGELKVGQETQYF.